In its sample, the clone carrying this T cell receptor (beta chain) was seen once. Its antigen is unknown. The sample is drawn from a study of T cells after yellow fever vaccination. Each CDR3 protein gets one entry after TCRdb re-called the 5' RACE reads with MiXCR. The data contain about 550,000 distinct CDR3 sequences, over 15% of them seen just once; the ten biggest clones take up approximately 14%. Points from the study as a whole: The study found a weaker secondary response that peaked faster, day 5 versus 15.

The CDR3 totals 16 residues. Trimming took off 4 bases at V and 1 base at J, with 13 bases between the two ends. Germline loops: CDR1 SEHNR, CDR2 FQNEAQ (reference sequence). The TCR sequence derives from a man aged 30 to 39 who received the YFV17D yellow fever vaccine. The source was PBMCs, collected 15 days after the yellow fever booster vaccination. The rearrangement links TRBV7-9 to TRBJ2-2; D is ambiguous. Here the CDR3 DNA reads TGTGCCAGCAGCTCCCGACAAAGAAGGAACACCGGGGAGCTGTTTTTT. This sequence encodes CASSSRQRRNTGELFF.